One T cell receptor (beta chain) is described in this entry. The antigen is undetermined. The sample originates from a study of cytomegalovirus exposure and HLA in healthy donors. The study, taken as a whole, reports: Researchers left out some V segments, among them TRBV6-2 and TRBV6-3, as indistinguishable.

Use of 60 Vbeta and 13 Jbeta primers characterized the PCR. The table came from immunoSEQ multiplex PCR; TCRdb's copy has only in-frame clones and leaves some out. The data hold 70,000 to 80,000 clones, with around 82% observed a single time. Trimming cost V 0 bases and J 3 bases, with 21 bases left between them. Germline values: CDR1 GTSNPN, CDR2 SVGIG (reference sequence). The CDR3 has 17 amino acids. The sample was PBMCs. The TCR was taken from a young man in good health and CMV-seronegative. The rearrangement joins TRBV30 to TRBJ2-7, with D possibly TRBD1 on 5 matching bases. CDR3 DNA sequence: TGTGCCTGGAGTGTACCCCCAAGGCAGGGTGAAAACTACGAGCAGTACTTC. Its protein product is CAWSVPPRQGENYEQYF.